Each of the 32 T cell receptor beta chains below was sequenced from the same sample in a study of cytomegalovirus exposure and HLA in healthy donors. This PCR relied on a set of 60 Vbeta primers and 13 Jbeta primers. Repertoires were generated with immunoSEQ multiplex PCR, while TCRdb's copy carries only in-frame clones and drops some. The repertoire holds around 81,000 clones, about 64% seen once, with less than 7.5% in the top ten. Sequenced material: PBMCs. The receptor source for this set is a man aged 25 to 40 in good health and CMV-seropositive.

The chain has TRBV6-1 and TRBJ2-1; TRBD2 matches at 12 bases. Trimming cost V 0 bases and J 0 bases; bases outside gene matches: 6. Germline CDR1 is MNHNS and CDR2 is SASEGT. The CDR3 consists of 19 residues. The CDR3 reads CASSEAWTSGTSSYNEQFF. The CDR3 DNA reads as TGTGCCAGCAGTGAAGCCTGGACTAGCGGGACGAGCTCCTACAATGAGCAGTTCTTC.

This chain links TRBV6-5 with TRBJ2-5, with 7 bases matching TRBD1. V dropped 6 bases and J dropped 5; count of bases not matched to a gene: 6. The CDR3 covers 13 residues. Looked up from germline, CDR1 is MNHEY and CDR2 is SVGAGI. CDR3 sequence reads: CASRLDREETQYF. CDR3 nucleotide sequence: TGTGCCAGCAGGCTAGACAGGGAGGAGACCCAGTACTTC.

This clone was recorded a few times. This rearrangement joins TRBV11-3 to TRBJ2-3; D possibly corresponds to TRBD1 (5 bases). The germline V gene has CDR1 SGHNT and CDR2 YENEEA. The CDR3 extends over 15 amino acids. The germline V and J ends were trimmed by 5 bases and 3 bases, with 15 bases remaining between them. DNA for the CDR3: TGTGCCAGCAGCCGCTTCCTGCAGGGAACAGATACGCAGTATTTT. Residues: CASSRFLQGTDTQYF.

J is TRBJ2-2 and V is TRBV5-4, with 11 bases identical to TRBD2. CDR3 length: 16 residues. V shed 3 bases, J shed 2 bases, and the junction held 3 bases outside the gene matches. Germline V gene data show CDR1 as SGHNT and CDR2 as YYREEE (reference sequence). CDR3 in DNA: TGTGCCAGCAGCTCGGGACTAGCGGAAAACACCGGGGAGCTGTTTTTT. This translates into CASSSGLAENTGELFF.

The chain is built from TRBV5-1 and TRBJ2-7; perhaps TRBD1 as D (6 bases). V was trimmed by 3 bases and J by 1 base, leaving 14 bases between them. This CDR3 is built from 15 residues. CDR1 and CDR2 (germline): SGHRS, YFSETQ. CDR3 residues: CASSSAGTPSYEQYF. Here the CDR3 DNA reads TGCGCCAGCAGCTCCGCCGGGACACCTTCCTACGAGCAGTACTTC.

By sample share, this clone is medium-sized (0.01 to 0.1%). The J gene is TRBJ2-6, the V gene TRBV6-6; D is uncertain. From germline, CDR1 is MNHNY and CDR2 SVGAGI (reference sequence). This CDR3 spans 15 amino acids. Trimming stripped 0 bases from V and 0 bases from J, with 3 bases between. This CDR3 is CASSYSSSGANVLTF. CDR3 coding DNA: TGTGCCAGCAGTTACTCTAGCTCTGGGGCCAACGTCCTGACTTTC.

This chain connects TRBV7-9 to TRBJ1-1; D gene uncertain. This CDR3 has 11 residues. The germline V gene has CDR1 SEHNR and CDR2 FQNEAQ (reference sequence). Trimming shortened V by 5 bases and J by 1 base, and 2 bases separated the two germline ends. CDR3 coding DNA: TGTGCCAGCAGCCGGAACACTGAAGCTTTCTTT. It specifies CASSRNTEAFF.

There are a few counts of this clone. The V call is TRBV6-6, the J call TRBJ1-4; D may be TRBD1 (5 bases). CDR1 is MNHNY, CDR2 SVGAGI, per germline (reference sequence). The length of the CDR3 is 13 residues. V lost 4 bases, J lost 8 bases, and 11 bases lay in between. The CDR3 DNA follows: TGTGCCAGCAGTTGGACGGGGGAGGAAAAACTGTTTTTT. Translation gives CASSWTGEEKLFF.

For the CDR3, the DNA is TGTGCCAGCAGTCGTCAGGGGATGGCCTACGAGCAGTACTTC. This sequence encodes CASSRQGMAYEQYF. J is TRBJ2-7 and V is TRBV6-5; a possible D gene is TRBD1 (6 bases). Deletions cut 5 bases from V and 2 bases from J, with 13 bases between. This CDR3 region has 14 residues. Germline V lookup: CDR1 MNHEY, CDR2 SVGAGI.

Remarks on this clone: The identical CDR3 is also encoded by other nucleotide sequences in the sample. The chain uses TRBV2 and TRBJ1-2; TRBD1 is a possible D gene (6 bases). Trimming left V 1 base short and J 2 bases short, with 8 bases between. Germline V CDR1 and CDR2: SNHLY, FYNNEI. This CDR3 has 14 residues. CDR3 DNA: TGTGCCAGCAGTGAAGAGCAGGGGAACTATGGCTACACCTTC. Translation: CASSEEQGNYGYTF. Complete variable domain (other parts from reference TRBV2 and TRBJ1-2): EPEVTQTPSHQVTQMGQEVILRCVPISNHLYFYWYRQILGQKVEFLVSFYNNEISEKSEIFDDQFSVERPDGSNFTLKIRSTKLEDSAMYFCASSEEQGNYGYTFGSGTRLTVV.

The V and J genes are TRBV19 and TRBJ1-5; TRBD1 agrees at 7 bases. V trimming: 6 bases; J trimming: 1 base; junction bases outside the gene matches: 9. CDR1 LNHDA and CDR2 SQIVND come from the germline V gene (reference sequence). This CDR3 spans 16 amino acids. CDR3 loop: CASRGPGGLSNQPQHF. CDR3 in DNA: TGTGCCAGTAGGGGCCCAGGGGGTTTAAGCAATCAGCCCCAGCATTTT.

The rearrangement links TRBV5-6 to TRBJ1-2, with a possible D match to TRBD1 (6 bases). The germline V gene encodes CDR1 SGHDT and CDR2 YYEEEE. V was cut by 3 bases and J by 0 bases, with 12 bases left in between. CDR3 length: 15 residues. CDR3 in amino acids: CASSWGQGTNYGYTF. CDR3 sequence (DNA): TGTGCCAGCAGCTGGGGACAAGGGACTAACTATGGCTACACCTTC.

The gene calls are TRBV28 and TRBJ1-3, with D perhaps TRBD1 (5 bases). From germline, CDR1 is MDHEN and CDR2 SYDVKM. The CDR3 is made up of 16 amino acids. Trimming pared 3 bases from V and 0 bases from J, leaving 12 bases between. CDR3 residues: CASSFTMGGSGNTIYF. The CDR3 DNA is TGTGCCAGCAGTTTCACTATGGGGGGCTCTGGAAACACCATATATTTT.

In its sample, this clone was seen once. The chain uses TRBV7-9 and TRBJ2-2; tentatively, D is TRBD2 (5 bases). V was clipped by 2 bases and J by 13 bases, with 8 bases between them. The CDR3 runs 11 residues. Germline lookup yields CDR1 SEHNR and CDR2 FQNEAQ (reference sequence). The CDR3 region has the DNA TGTGCCAGCAGCTTAAAGGGAGCGCTGTTTTTT. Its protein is CASSLKGALFF.

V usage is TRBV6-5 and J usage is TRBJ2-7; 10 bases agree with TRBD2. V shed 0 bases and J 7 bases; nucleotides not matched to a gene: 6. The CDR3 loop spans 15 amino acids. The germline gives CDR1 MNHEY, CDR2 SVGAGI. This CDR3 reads CASSYSLAGVREQYF. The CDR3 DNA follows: TGTGCCAGCAGTTACTCCCTAGCGGGAGTTCGGGAGCAGTACTTC.

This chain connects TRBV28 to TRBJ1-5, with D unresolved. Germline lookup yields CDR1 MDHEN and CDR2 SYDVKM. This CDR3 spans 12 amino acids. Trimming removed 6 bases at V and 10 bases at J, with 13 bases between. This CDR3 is CASRSSLEPQHF. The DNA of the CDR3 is TGTGCCAGCAGATCGAGTTTAGAACCCCAGCATTTT.

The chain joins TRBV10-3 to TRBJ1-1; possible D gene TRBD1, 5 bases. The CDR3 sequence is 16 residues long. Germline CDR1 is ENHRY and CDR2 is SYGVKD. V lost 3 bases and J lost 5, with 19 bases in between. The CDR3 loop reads CAISDLTNFRVTEAFF. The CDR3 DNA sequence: TGTGCCATCAGTGACCTAACGAACTTCAGGGTTACTGAAGCTTTCTTT.

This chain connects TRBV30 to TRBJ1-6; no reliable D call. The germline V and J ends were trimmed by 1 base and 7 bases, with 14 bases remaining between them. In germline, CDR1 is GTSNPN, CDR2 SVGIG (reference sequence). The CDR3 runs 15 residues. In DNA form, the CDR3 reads TGTGCCTGGAGTGGAGAGGCGGCTAACAATTCACCCCTCCACTTT. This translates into CAWSGEAANNSPLHF. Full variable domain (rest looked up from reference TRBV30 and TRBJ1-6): SQTIHQWPATLVQPVGSPLSLECTVEGTSNPNLYWYRQAAGRGLQLLFYSVGIGQISSEVPQNLSASRPQDRQFILSSKKLLLSDSGFYLCAWSGEAANNSPLHFGNGTRLTVT.

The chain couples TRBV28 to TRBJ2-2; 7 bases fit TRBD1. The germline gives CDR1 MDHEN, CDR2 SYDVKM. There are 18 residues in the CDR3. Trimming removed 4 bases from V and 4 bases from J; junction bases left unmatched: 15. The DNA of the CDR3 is TGTGCCAGCAGTTCAACCGGGACAGTAGTTTTCATCACCGGGGAGCTGTTTTTT. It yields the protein CASSSTGTVVFITGELFF. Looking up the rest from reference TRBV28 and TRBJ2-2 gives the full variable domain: DVKVTQSSRYLVKRTGEKVFLECVQDMDHENMFWYRQDPGLGLRLIYFSYDVKMKEKGDIPEGYSVSREKKERFSLILESASTNQTSMYLCASSSTGTVVFITGELFFGEGSRLTVL.

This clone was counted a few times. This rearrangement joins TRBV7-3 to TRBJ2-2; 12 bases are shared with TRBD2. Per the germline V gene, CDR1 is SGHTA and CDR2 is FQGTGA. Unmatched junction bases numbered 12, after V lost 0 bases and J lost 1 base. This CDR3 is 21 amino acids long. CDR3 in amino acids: CASSLTGTRLAGGQNTGELFF. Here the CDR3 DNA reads TGTGCCAGCAGCTTAACGGGAACGAGGCTAGCGGGAGGGCAGAACACCGGGGAGCTGTTTTTT. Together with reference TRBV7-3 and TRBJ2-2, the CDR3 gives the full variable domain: GAGVSQTPSNKVTEKGKYVELRCDPISGHTALYWYRQSLGQGPEFLIYFQGTGAADDSGLPNDRFFAVRPEGSVSTLKIQRTERGDSAVYLCASSLTGTRLAGGQNTGELFFGEGSRLTVL.

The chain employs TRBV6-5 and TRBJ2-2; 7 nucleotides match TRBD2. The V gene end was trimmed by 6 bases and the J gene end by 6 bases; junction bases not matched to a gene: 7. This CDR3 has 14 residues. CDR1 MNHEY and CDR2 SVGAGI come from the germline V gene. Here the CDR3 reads CASRRLALAGELFF. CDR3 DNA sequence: TGTGCCAGCAGACGACTAGCCCTCGCCGGGGAGCTGTTTTTT.

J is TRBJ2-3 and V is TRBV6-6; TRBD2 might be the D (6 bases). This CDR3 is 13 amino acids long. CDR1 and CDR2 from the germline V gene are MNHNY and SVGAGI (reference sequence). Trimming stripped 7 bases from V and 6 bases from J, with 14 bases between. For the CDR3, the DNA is TGTGCCAGCACCTATTCGGGAGCGGATACGCAGTATTTT. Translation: CASTYSGADTQYF.

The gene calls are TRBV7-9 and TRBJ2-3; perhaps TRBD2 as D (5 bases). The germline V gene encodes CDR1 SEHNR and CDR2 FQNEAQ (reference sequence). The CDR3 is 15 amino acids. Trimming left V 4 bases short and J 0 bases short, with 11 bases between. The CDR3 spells CASSSRRLSTDTQYF. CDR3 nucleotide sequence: TGTGCCAGCAGCTCCAGGAGACTAAGCACAGATACGCAGTATTTT.

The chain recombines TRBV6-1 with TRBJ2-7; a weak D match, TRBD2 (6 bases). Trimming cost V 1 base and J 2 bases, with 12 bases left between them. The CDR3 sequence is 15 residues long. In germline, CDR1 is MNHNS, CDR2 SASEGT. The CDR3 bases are TGTGCCAGCAGTGAAGGTCTAGCGTTGACCTACGAGCAGTACTTC. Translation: CASSEGLALTYEQYF.

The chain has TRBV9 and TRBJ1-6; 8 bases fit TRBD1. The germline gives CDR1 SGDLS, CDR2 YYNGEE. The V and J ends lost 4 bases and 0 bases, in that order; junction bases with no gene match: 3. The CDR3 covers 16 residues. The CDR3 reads CASSPGQGSYNSPLHF. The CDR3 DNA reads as TGTGCCAGCAGCCCTGGACAGGGCTCCTATAATTCACCCCTCCACTTT.

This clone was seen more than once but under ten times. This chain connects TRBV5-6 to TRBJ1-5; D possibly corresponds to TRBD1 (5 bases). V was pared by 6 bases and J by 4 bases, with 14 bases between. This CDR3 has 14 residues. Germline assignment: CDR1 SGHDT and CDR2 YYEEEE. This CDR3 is CASMEGPSNQPQHF. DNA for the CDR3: TGTGCCAGCATGGAGGGACCGTCAAATCAGCCCCAGCATTTT.

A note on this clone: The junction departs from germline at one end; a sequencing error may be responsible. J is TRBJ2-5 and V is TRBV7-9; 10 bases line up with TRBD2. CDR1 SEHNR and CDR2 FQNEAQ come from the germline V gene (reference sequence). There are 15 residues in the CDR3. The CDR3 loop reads CASSMSLAGEEAQYF. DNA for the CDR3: TGTGCCAGCAGCATGTCCCTAGCGGGAGAAGAGGCCCAGTACTTC.

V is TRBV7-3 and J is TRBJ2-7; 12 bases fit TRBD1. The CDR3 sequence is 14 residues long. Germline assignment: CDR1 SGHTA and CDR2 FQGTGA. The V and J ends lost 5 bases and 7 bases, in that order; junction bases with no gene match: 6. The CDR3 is CASSQGQGAGEQYF. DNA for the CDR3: TGTGCCAGCAGCCAGGGACAGGGGGCGGGAGAGCAGTACTTC.

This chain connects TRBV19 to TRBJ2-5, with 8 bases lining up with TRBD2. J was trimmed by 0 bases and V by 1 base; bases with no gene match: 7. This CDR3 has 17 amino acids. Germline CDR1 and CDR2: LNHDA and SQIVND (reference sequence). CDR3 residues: CASSIALAGGYQETQYF. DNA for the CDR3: TGTGCCAGTAGTATAGCCCTAGCGGGTGGGTACCAAGAGACCCAGTACTTC.

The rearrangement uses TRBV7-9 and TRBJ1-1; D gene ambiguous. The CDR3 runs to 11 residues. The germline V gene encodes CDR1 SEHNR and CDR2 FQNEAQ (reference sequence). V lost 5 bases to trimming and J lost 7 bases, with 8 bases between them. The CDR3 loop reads CASSPRREAFF. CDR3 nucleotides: TGTGCCAGCAGCCCGCGTCGTGAAGCTTTCTTT.

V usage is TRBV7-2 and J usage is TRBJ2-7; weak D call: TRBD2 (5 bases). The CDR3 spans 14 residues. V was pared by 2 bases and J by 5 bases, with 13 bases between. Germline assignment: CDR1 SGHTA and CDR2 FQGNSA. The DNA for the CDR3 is TGTGCCAGCAGCTTAAATAAGGGAGTGAACGAGCAGTACTTC. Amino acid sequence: CASSLNKGVNEQYF. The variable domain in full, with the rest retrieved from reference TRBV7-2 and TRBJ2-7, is GAGVSQSPSNKVTEKGKDVELRCDPISGHTALYWYRQSLGQGLEFLIYFQGNSAPDKSGLPSDRFSAERTGGSVSTLTIQRTQQEDSAVYLCASSLNKGVNEQYFGPGTRLTVT.

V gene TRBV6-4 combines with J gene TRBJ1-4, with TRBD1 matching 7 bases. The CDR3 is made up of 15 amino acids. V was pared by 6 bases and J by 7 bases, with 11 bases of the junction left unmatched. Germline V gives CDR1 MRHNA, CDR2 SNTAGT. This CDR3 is CASSTRSGTAEKLFF. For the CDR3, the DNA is TGTGCCAGCAGCACTCGATCGGGGACAGCTGAAAAACTGTTTTTT.